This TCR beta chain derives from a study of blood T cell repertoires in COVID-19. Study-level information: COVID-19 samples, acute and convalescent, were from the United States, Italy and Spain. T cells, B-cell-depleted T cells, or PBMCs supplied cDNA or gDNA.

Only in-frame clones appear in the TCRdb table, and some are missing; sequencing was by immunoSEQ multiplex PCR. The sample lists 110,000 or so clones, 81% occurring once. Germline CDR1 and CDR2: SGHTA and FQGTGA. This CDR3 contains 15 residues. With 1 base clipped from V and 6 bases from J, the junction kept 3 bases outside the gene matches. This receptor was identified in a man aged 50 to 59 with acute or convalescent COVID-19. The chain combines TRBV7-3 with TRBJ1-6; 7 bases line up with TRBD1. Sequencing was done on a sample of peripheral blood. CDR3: CASSLIAGGNSPLHF. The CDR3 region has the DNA TGTGCCAGCAGCTTAATCGCAGGGGGTAATTCACCCCTCCACTTT.